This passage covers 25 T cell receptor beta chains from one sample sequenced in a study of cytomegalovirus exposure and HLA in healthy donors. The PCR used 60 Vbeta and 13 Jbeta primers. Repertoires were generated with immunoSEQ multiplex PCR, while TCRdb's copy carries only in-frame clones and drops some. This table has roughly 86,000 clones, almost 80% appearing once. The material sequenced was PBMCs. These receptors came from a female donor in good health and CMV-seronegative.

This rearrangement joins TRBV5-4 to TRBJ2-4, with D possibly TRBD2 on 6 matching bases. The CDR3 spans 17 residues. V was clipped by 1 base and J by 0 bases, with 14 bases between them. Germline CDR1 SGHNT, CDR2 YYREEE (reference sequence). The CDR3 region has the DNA TGTGCCAGCAGCTTGTGGACGGGGGTGGAAGCCAAAAACATTCAGTACTTC. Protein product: CASSLWTGVEAKNIQYF.

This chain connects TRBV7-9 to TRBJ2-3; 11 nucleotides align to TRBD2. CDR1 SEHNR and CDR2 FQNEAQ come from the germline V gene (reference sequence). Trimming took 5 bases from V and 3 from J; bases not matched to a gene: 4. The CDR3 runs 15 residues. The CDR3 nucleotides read TGTGCCAGCAGCCCGTCTAGCGGGGGGACAGATACGCAGTATTTT. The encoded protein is CASSPSSGGTDTQYF.

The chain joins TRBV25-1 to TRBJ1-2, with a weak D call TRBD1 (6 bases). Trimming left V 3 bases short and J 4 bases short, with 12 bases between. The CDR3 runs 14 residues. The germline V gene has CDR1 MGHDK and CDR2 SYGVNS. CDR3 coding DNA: TGTGCCAGCAGTGATCAGGGGTTTCTCTATGGCTACACCTTC. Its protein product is CASSDQGFLYGYTF.

CDR3: CASSPWTENYGYTF. CDR3 nucleotide sequence: TGTGCCAGCTCACCCTGGACAGAAAACTATGGCTACACCTTC. This chain uses TRBV18 with TRBJ1-2, with D tentatively TRBD1 (6 bases). The CDR3 is made up of 14 amino acids. The V and J ends lost 3 bases and 2 bases respectively, with 10 bases between them. Germline assignment: CDR1 KGHSH and CDR2 LQKENI.

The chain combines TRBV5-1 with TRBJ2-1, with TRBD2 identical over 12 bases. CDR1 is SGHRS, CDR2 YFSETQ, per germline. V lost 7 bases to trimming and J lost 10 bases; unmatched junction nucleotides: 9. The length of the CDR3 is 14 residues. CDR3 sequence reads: CASAGGLAGKEQFF. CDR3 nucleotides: TGCGCCAGCGCGGGGGGACTAGCGGGCAAAGAGCAGTTCTTC.

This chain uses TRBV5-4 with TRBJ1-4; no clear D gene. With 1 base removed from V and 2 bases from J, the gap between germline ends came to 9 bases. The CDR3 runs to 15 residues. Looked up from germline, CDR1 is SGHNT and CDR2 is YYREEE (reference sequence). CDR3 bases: TGTGCCAGCAGCTTGTTTGGCGGTACTAATGAAAAACTGTTTTTT. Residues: CASSLFGGTNEKLFF.

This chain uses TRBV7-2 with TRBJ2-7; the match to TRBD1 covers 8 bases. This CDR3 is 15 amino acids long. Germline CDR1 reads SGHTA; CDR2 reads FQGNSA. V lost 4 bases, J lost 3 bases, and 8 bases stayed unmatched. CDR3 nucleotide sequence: TGTGCCAGCAGCTCCGTGGACAGGGTAGGCTACGAGCAGTACTTC. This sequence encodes CASSSVDRVGYEQYF.

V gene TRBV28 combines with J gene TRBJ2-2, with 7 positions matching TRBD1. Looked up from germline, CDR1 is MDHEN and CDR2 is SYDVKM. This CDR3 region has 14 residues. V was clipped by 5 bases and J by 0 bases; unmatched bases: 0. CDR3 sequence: CASSGTANTGELFF. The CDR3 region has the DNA TGTGCCAGCAGTGGGACAGCGAACACCGGGGAGCTGTTTTTT. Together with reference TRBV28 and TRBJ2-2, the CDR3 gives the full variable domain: DVKVTQSSRYLVKRTGEKVFLECVQDMDHENMFWYRQDPGLGLRLIYFSYDVKMKEKGDIPEGYSVSREKKERFSLILESASTNQTSMYLCASSGTANTGELFFGEGSRLTVL.

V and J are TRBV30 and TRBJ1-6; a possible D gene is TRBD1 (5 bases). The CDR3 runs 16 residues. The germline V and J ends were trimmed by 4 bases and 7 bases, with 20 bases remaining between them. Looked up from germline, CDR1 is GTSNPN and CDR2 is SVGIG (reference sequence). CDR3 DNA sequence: TGTGCCTGGACCCTCTCGGGGGGAGGGAGGAATTCACCCCTCCACTTT. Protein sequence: CAWTLSGGGRNSPLHF.

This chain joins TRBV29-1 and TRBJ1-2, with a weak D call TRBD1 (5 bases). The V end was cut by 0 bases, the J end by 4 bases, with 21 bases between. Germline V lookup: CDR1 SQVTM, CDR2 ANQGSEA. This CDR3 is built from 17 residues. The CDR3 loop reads CSVEDRAGWKFIYGYTF. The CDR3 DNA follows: TGCAGCGTTGAAGATAGGGCAGGGTGGAAATTCATCTATGGCTACACCTTC.

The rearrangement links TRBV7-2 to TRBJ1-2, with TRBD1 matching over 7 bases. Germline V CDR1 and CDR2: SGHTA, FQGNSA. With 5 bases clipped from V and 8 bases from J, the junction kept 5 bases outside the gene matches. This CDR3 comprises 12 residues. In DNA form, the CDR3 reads TGTGCCAGCAGCGACGTAGGGGGCGGCTACACCTTC. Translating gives CASSDVGGGYTF. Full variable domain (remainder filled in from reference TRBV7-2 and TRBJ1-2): GAGVSQSPSNKVTEKGKDVELRCDPISGHTALYWYRQSLGQGLEFLIYFQGNSAPDKSGLPSDRFSAERTGGSVSTLTIQRTQQEDSAVYLCASSDVGGGYTFGSGTRLTVV.

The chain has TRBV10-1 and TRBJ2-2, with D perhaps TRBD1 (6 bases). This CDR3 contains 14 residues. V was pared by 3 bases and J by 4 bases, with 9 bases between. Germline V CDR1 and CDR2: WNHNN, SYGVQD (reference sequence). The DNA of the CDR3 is TGCGCCAGCAGTGATACAGGGTCCACCGGGGAGCTGTTTTTT. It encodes CASSDTGSTGELFF.

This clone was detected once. The CDR3 coding sequence is TGTGCCAGCTCACCCCGGGGCCGCAGGGGGTCCTACGAGCAGTACTTC. Translation gives CASSPRGRRGSYEQYF. The chain carries TRBV18 and TRBJ2-7; 7 bases map to TRBD1. Germline CDR1 reads KGHSH; CDR2 reads LQKENI. V lost 3 bases and J lost 1; bases outside the gene matches: 9. This CDR3 has 16 amino acids. The whole variable domain, remainder taken from reference TRBV18 and TRBJ2-7, is NAGVMQNPRHLVRRRGQEARLRCSPMKGHSHVYWYRQLPEEGLKFMVYLQKENIIDESGMPKERFSAEFPKEGPSILRIQQVVRGDSAAYFCASSPRGRRGSYEQYFGPGTRLTVT.

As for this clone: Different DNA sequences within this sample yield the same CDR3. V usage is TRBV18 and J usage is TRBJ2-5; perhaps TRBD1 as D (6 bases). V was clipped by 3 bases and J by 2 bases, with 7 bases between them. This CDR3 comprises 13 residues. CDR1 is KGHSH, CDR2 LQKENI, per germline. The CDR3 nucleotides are TGTGCCAGCTCACCCGGACAGCAAGAGACCCAGTACTTC. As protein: CASSPGQQETQYF.

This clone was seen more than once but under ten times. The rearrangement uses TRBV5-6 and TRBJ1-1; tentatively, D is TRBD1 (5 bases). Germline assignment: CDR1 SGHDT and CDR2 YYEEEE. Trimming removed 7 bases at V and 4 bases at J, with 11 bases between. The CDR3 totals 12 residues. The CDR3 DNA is TGTGCCAGCGGACCGGGGGGCACTGAAGCTTTCTTT. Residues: CASGPGGTEAFF.

In DNA, the CDR3 is TGCGCCAGCAGCTTCGACATCGGGGGGTACTACAATGAGCAGTTCTTC. The encoded protein is CASSFDIGGYYNEQFF. This chain connects TRBV5-1 to TRBJ2-1; 7 bases line up with TRBD2. The CDR3 covers 16 residues. Germline CDR1 is SGHRS and CDR2 is YFSETQ. Losses at the gene ends were 2 bases for V and 3 bases for J; bases not matched to a gene: 8.

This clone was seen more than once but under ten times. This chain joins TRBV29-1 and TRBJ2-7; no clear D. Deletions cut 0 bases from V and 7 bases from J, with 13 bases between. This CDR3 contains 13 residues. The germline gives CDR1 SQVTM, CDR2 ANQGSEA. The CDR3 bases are TGCAGCGTTGAAGAGAACGCAGGCTTGGAGCAGTACTTC. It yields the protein CSVEENAGLEQYF.

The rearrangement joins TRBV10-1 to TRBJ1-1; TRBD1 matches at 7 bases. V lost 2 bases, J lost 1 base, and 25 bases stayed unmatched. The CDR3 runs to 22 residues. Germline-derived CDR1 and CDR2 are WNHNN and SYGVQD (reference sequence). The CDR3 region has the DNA TGCGCCAGCAGTGAGCCCGGTCAGGGGGAAGAGCGTGGGTGGTGTCAGAACACTGAAGCTTTCTTT. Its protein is CASSEPGQGEERGWCQNTEAFF.

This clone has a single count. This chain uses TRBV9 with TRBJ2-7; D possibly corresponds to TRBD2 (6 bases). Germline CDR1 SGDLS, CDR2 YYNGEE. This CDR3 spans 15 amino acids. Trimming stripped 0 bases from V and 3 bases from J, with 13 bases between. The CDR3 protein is CASSVGASEIYEQYF. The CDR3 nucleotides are TGTGCCAGCAGCGTAGGGGCTAGCGAGATCTACGAGCAGTACTTC.

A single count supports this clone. The CDR3 here is CASSMLVWNTDTQYF. In DNA, the CDR3 is TGTGCCAGCAGTATGCTAGTCTGGAACACAGATACGCAGTATTTT. The rearrangement uses TRBV6-1 and TRBJ2-3; D gene unclear. The V end lost 5 bases, the J end lost 2 bases, and 14 bases lay between the germline ends. This CDR3 has 15 amino acids. From germline, CDR1 is MNHNS and CDR2 SASEGT.

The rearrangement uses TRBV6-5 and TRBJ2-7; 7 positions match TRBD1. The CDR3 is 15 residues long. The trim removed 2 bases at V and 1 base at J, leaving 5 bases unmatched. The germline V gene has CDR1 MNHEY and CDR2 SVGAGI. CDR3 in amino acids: CASSYLPGQSYEQYF. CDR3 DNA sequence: TGTGCCAGCAGTTACCTCCCGGGACAGTCCTACGAGCAGTACTTC.

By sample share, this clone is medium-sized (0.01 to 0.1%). The CDR3 DNA sequence: TGTGCCAGTAGTATGACTAGCGGGGCCTACAATGAGCAGTTCTTC. This sequence encodes CASSMTSGAYNEQFF. J is TRBJ2-1 and V is TRBV19, with 11 bases aligning to TRBD2. This CDR3 region has 15 residues. The junction had 0 bases not matched to a gene; V was cut back by 3 bases and J by 2 bases. CDR1 and CDR2 (germline): LNHDA, SQIVND (reference sequence).

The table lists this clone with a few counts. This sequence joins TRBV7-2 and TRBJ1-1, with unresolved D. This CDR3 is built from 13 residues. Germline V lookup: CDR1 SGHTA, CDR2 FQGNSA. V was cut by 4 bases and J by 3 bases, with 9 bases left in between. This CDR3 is CASSSRPDTEAFF. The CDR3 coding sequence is TGTGCCAGCAGCTCCCGTCCGGACACTGAAGCTTTCTTT. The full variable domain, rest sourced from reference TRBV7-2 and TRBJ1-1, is GAGVSQSPSNKVTEKGKDVELRCDPISGHTALYWYRQSLGQGLEFLIYFQGNSAPDKSGLPSDRFSAERTGGSVSTLTIQRTQQEDSAVYLCASSSRPDTEAFFGQGTRLTVV.

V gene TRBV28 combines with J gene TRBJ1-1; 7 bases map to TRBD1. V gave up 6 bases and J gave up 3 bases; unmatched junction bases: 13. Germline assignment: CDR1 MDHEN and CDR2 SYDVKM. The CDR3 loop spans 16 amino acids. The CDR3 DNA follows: TGTGCCAGCAGCCTCGACAGGGACCCTGGGCACACTGAAGCTTTCTTT. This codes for CASSLDRDPGHTEAFF.

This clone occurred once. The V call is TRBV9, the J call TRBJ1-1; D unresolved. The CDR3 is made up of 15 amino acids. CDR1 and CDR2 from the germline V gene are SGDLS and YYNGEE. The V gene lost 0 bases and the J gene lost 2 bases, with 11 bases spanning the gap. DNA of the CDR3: TGTGCCAGCAGCGTAGTGCCGGGTCCTAACACTGAAGCTTTCTTT. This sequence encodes CASSVVPGPNTEAFF.